Sequencing of this T cell receptor (beta chain) was carried out in a study of T cell repertoires in cytomegalovirus infection. Study-level information: Researchers turned to recently identified HLA-C-restricted CMV epitopes as well as well-studied HLA-B-restricted ones. Indications of both CMV infection and matching HLA type were provided by public TCR beta signatures.

This clonotype showed up just a few times. No antigen is known for it. Notes on the study in general: CMV-specific HLA-C-restricted TCR beta clonotypes dominated the ex vivo response.

Via MiXCR, TCRdb re-called the reads, giving one row per CDR3 protein. The table lists roughly 990,000 distinct CDR3 sequences, around a third of them singletons. CDR1 WSHSY and CDR2 SAAADI come from the germline V gene. The V end lost 6 bases, the J end lost 8 bases, and 19 bases lay between the germline ends. The CDR3 is made up of 14 amino acids. Sequencing was performed on cultured CD8+ T cells from PBMCs, taken from culture after CMV antigen stimulation. This sequence joins TRBV10-2 and TRBJ1-2; D is uncertain. This receptor was obtained from a human donor in good health (CMV status not recorded). Some clones in this sample may be carry-over from other donors' samples. The CDR3 DNA is TGCGCCAGCAGAGCAGCCTCCGACCAAGACGGCTACACCTTC. Its translation is CASRAASDQDGYTF.